This T cell receptor (beta chain) derives from a study of spatial heterogeneity in lung cancer. All TCR cDNA molecules were individually tagged with a unique molecular identifier. TCRdb reprocessed the 5' RACE reads with MiXCR, giving one entry per CDR3 protein. The sample records 25,000 to 30,000 distinct CDR3 sequences, around 7.4% being singletons. This clonotype was found many times. Its cognate antigen is unknown. Time point defined: sample taken at primary tumor resection. Patients with untreated early-stage non-small cell lung cancer, numbering 72, were the donors. General study results and limits: Expanded intratumoral alpha and beta TCR counts tracked tumor mutation counts.

This CDR3 is 19 amino acids long. Unmatched junction bases numbered 15, after V lost 6 bases and J lost 0 bases. Germline V gene data show CDR1 as SGHAT and CDR2 as FQNNGV. This chain uses TRBV11-2 with TRBJ2-7; TRBD2 matches 12 bases. This clonotype originated in a male donor with early-stage non-small cell lung cancer. Sample: lung tumor tissue, taken at surgery. The CDR3, as DNA: TGTGCCAGCAGGGCAAGTACTAGCGGGGGGAGATATAACTCCTACGAGCAGTACTTC. This codes for CASRASTSGGRYNSYEQYF.